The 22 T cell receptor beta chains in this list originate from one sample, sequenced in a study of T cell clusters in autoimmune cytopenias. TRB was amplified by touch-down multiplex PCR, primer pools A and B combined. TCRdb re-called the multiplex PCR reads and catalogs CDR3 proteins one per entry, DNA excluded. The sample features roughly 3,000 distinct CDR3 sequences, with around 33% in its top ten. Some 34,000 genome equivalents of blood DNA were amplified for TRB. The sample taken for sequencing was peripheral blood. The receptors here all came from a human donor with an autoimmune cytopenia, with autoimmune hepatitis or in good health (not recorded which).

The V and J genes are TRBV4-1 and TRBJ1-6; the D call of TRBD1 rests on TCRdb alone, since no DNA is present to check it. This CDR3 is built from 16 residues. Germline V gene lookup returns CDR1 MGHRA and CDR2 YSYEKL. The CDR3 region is CASSQGTSSYNSPLHF.

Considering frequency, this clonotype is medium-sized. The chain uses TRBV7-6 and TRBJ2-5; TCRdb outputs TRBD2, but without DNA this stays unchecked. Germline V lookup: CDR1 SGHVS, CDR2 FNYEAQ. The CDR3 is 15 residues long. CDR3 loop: CASSLEAGGQETQYF.

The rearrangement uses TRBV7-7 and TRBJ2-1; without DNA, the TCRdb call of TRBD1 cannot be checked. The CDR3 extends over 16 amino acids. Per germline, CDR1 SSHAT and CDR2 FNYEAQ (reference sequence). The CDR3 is CASSLSIGRGPNEQFF.

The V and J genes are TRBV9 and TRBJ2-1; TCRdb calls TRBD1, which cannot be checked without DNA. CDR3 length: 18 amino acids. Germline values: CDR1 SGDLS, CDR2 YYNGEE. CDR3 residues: CASSLWGTGAGSYNEQFF.

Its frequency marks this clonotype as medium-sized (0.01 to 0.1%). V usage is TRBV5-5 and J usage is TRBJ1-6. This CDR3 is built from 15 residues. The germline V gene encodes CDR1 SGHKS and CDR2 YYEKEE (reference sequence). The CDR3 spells CASSSEESLNSPLHF.

This chain's CDR3 is CASSDFPGGREETQYF. This chain connects TRBV6-5 to TRBJ2-5; the TCRdb call, TRBD2, lacks DNA for checking. The CDR3 is 16 residues long. In germline, CDR1 is MNHEY, CDR2 SVGAGI.

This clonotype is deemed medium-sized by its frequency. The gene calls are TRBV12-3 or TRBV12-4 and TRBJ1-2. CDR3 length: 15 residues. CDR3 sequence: CASSLGFWGGGGYTF.

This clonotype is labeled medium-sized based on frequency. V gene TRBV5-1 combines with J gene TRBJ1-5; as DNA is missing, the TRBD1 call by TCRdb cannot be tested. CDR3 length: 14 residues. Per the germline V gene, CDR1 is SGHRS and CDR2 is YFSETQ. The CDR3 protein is CASSPGQVNQPQHF.

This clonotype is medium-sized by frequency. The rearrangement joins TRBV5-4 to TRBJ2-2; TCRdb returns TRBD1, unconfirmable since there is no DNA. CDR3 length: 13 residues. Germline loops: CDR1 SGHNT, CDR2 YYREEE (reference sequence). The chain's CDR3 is CASTPSRTGELFF.

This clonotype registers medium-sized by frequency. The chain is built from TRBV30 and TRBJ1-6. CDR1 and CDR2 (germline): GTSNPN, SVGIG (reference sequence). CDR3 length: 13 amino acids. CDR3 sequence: CAWSGQLDSPLHF.

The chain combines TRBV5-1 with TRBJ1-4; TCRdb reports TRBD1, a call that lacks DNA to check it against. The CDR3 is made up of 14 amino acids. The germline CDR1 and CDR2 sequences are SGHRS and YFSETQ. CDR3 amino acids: CASGNRLSNEKLFF.

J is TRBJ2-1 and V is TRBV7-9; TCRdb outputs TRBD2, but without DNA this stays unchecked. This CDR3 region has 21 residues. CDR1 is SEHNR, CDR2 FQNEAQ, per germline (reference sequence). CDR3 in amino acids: CASSPALGGGSRAQSNNEQFF.

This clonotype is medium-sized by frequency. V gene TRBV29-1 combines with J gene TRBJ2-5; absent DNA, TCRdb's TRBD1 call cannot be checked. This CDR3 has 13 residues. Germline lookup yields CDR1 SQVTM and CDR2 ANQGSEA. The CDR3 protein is CSACLGDVETQYF.

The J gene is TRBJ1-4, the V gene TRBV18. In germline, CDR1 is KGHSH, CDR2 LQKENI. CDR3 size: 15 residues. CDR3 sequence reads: CASSRGEGFREKLFF.

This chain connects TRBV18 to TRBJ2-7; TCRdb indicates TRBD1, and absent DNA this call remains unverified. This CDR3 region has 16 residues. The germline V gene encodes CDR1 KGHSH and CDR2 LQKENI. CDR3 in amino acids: CASSLRGDRDWYEQYF.

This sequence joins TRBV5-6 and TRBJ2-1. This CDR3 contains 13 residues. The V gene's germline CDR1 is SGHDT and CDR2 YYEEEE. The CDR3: CASSLGLGNEQFF. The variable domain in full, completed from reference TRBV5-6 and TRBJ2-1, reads DAGVTQSPTHLIKTRGQQVTLRCSPKSGHDTVSWYQQALGQGPQFIFQYYEEEERQRGNFPDRFSGHQFPNYSSELNVNALLLGDSALYLCASSLGLGNEQFFGPGTRLTVL.

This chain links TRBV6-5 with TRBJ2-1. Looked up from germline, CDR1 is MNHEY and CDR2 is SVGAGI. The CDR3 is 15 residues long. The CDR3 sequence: CASSYEASSYNEQFF.

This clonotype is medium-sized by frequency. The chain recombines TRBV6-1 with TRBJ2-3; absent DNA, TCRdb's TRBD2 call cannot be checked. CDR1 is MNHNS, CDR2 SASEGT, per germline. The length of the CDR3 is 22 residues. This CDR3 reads CASNRGRDRGVLAGGVTDTQYF.

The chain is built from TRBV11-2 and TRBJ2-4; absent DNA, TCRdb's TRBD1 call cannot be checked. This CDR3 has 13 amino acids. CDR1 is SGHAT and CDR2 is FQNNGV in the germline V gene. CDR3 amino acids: CASSQGTGNIQYF.

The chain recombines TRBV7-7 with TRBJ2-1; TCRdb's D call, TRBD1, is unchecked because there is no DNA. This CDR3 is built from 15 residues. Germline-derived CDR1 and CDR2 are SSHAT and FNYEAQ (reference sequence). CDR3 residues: CASSDAAGAYNEQFF. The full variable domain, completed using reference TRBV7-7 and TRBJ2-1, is GAGVSQSPRYKVTKRGQDVTLRCDPISSHATLYWYQQALGQGPEFLTYFNYEAQPDKSGLPSDRFSAERPEGSISTLTIQRTEQRDSAMYRCASSDAAGAYNEQFFGPGTRLTVL.

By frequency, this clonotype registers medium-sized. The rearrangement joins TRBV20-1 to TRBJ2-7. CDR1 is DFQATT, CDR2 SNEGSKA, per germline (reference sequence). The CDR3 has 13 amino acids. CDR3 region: CSARKQVLSEQYF.

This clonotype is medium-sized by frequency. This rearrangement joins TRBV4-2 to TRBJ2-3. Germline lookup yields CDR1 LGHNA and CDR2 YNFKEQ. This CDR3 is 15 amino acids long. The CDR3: CASSQGQSGTDTQYF.